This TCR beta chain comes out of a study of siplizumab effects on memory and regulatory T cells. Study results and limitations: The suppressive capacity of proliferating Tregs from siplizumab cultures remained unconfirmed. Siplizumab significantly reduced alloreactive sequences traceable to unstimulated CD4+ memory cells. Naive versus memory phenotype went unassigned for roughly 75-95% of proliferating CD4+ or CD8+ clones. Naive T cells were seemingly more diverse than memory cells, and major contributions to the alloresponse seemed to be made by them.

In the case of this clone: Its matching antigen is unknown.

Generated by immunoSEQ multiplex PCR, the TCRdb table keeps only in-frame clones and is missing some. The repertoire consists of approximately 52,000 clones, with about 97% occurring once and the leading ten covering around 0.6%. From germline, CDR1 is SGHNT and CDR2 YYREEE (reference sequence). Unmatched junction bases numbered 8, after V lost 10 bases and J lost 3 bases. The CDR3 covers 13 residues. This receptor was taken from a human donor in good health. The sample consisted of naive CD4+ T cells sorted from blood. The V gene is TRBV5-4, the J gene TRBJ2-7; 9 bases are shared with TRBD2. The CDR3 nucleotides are TGTGCCGGGTCGCTAGCGGGAATCTACGAGCAGTACTTC. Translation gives CAGSLAGIYEQYF.